These 25 T cell receptor beta chains were all obtained from the same sample, sequenced in a study of blood T cell repertoires in COVID-19. Method: immunoSEQ multiplex PCR; TCRdb's copy keeps in-frame clones and lacks some. Of over 150,000 clones detected, around 82% appear once; the ten largest clones hold 0.63%. The sample comprised peripheral blood. The origin of the receptors is a man between 60 and 75 years old with COVID-19, enrolled during active disease.

The rearrangement uses TRBV4-2 and TRBJ1-2; D possibly corresponds to TRBD1 (6 bases). The CDR3 spans 16 residues. Germline CDR1 is LGHNA and CDR2 is YNFKEQ. Trimming removed 4 bases from V and 0 bases from J, with 15 bases in between. CDR3 coding DNA: TGTGCCAGCAGCCCCGGGACAACCTATACTAACTATGGCTACACCTTC. This codes for CASSPGTTYTNYGYTF.

The rearrangement links TRBV6-6 to TRBJ1-6; TRBD1 matches 9 bases. Trimming removed 8 bases from V and 0 bases from J; junction bases left unmatched: 5. From germline, CDR1 is MNHNY and CDR2 SVGAGI (reference sequence). The CDR3 consists of 16 residues. The CDR3 sequence is CASRDRVSSYNSPLHF. CDR3 DNA: TGTGCCAGCCGGGACAGGGTTAGCTCCTATAATTCACCCCTCCACTTT.

The genes are TRBV6-5 and TRBJ2-7; D is perhaps TRBD1 (7 bases). V lost 0 bases and J 3 bases, leaving 12 bases between the germline ends. Germline V gene lookup returns CDR1 MNHEY and CDR2 SVGAGI. CDR3 length: 15 residues. The CDR3 reads CASSYSEGASYEQYF. In DNA, the CDR3 is TGTGCCAGCAGTTACTCGGAGGGGGCCAGCTACGAGCAGTACTTC.

The V gene is TRBV28, the J gene TRBJ1-4, with no clear D. The CDR3 spans 15 residues. Deletions cut 5 bases from V and 0 bases from J, with 10 bases between. Germline assignment: CDR1 MDHEN and CDR2 SYDVKM. CDR3 nucleotides: TGTGCCAGCAGTCAATATGAGGCAACTAATGAAAAACTGTTTTTT. Translating gives CASSQYEATNEKLFF.

This clone has only one observation. The chain carries TRBV5-1 and TRBJ1-3, with a tentative D call TRBD1 (6 bases). CDR1 is SGHRS, CDR2 YFSETQ, per germline. Trimming took 2 bases from V and 0 from J, leaving 12 bases between them. This CDR3 is 16 amino acids long. CDR3 sequence (DNA): TGCGCCAGCAGCTTAGCGACAGGCAACTCTGGAAACACCATATATTTT. This translates into CASSLATGNSGNTIYF.

The chain links TRBV12-5 to TRBJ2-1, with TRBD1 as a possible D gene (9 bases). Between the trimmed V and J ends, which lost 3 bases and 9 bases, there was a span of 27 bases. This CDR3 spans 18 amino acids. Germline lookup yields CDR1 LGHNT and CDR2 FRNRAP. CDR3 in amino acids: CASGLQLQGAGRAGEQFF. The CDR3 DNA follows: TGTGCTAGTGGTTTACAGTTACAGGGGGCCGGGAGGGCCGGTGAGCAGTTCTTC.

The genes are TRBV9 and TRBJ2-5; perhaps TRBD2 as D (7 bases). Trimming stripped 0 bases from V and 5 bases from J, with 17 bases between. CDR3 length equals 16 residues. CDR1 is SGDLS and CDR2 is YYNGEE in the germline V gene. The DNA of the CDR3 is TGTGCCAGCAGCGTAGTTCCGAGGGGGGGCTATGAGACCCAGTACTTC. This encodes CASSVVPRGGYETQYF.

The chain carries TRBV2 and TRBJ2-5; 11 nucleotides line up with TRBD2. This CDR3 has 17 residues. In germline, CDR1 is SNHLY, CDR2 FYNNEI. The ends lost 0 bases at V and 3 bases at J; junction bases unmatched: 6. This chain's CDR3 is CASSEAIRLAGKETQYF. CDR3 nucleotide sequence: TGTGCCAGCAGTGAAGCGATTAGACTAGCGGGGAAAGAGACCCAGTACTTC.

V gene TRBV2 combines with J gene TRBJ1-6, with D tentatively TRBD1 (6 bases). The CDR3 sequence is 16 residues long. Trimming removed 2 bases at V and 1 base at J, with 9 bases between. Germline V gene data show CDR1 as SNHLY and CDR2 as FYNNEI. The CDR3 region has the DNA TGTGCCAGCAGTGAACTGGGGGCATCCTATAATTCACCCCTCCACTTT. This codes for CASSELGASYNSPLHF.

The gene calls are TRBV5-4 and TRBJ1-2, with unresolved D. Trimming pared 2 bases from V and 3 bases from J, leaving 14 bases between. The germline CDR1 and CDR2 sequences are SGHNT and YYREEE (reference sequence). This CDR3 comprises 15 residues. The CDR3 here is CASSFGRANDYGYTF. The CDR3 bases are TGTGCCAGCAGCTTCGGGAGGGCTAACGACTATGGCTACACCTTC.

The chain couples TRBV5-1 to TRBJ2-2; TRBD1 matches 9 bases. After removal of 4 bases from V and 7 bases from J, the junction contained 5 bases not matched to a gene. This CDR3 contains 14 residues. Germline V gene data show CDR1 as SGHRS and CDR2 as YFSETQ. CDR3 loop: CASSGGQGYGELFF. CDR3 nucleotide sequence: TGCGCCAGCAGCGGGGGACAGGGTTACGGGGAGCTGTTTTTT.

The rearrangement links TRBV7-2 to TRBJ2-2; D remains ambiguous. Trimming shortened V by 5 bases and J by 2 bases, and 12 bases separated the two germline ends. The CDR3 sequence is 15 residues long. Germline CDR1 reads SGHTA; CDR2 reads FQGNSA. CDR3: CASSPTQLNTGELFF. Here the CDR3 DNA reads TGTGCCAGCAGCCCGACACAGCTCAACACCGGGGAGCTGTTTTTT.

The chain employs TRBV7-8 and TRBJ1-5, with a tentative D call TRBD1 (6 bases). Trimming took 6 bases from V and 0 from J, leaving 9 bases between them. CDR3 length equals 14 residues. Germline CDR1 and CDR2: SGHVS and FQNEAQ. CDR3 residues: CASRGGGSNQPQHF. CDR3 coding DNA: TGTGCCAGCAGGGGAGGGGGTAGCAATCAGCCCCAGCATTTT.

The chain links TRBV14 to TRBJ2-1; TRBD2 might be the D (5 bases). The CDR3 totals 14 residues. Trimming shortened V by 2 bases and J by 9 bases, and 14 bases separated the two germline ends. Germline-derived CDR1 and CDR2 are SGHDN and FVKESK. The CDR3 nucleotides are TGTGCCAGCAGCCAACTGACGGGGATCGGTGAGCAGTTCTTC. Translation: CASSQLTGIGEQFF. Supplemented by reference TRBV14 and TRBJ2-1, the full variable domain reads EAGVTQFPSHSVIEKGQTVTLRCDPISGHDNLYWYRRVMGKEIKFLLHFVKESKQDESGMPNNRFLAERTGGTYSTLKVQPAELEDSGVYFCASSQLTGIGEQFFGPGTRLTVL.

Comment on this clone: The junction differs from germline at one of its ends, possibly a read error. Within the sample, other DNA sequences also encode this same CDR3. The gene calls are TRBV19 and TRBJ2-7, with 13 nucleotides matching TRBD2. Germline CDR1 reads LNHDA; CDR2 reads SQIVND (reference sequence). This CDR3 comprises 18 residues. The CDR3 DNA is TGTGCCAGTAGTACCAGGACTAGCGGGGGCCGAATCTCCTACGAGCAGTACTTT. It translates to CASSTRTSGGRISYEQYF.

The chain joins TRBV18 to TRBJ2-1; TRBD2 matches 14 bases. The J segment lost 9 bases and the V segment lost 4 bases, leaving 2 bases of the junction unmatched. CDR1 is KGHSH and CDR2 is LQKENI in the germline V gene. This CDR3 is built from 14 residues. The CDR3 region has the DNA TGTGCCAGCTCACAGGGACTAGCGGGAGCTGAGCAGTTCTTC. This translates into CASSQGLAGAEQFF.

The rearrangement uses TRBV2 and TRBJ2-1, with a weak D call TRBD2 (6 bases). The CDR3 sequence is 9 residues long. The germline gives CDR1 SNHLY, CDR2 FYNNEI. Trimming pared 10 bases from V and 10 bases from J, leaving 8 bases between. The CDR3 sequence: CATGGEQFF. As DNA, the CDR3 is TGTGCCACCGGAGGGGAGCAGTTCTTC.

This sequence joins TRBV5-8 and TRBJ2-2; the D gene is possibly TRBD1 (6 bases). V lost 7 bases and J 4 bases, leaving 20 bases between the germline ends. CDR1 and CDR2 (germline): SGHTS, YDEGEE. This CDR3 spans 16 amino acids. Written as DNA, the CDR3 is TGTGCCAGCTCAGCTTACCAGGGGAGTAGCACCGGGGAGCTGTTTTTT. Residues: CASSAYQGSSTGELFF.

The CDR3 is CASSAPLSRSQEELFF. The CDR3 nucleotides are TGTGCCAGCAGTGCCCCCCTCTCCCGGAGCCAAGAGGAACTGTTTTTT. The J gene is TRBJ1-4, the V gene TRBV6-1; D is ambiguous. Germline lookup yields CDR1 MNHNS and CDR2 SASEGT. V dropped 4 bases and J dropped 12 bases, with 24 bases sitting between them. This CDR3 contains 16 residues.

This clone was seen a few times. This sequence joins TRBV7-2 and TRBJ2-3; no firm D call. CDR1 SGHTA and CDR2 FQGNSA come from the germline V gene. Trimming pared 1 base from V and 2 bases from J, leaving 10 bases between. CDR3 length equals 15 residues. The CDR3 coding sequence is TGTGCCAGCAGCTTAGTTGGGCTCTTCACAGATACGCAGTATTTT. Translation: CASSLVGLFTDTQYF.

The V and J genes are TRBV29-1 and TRBJ1-2, with 9 bases identical to TRBD1. The V segment lost 8 bases and the J segment 2 bases; nucleotides outside the gene matches: 12. This CDR3 is 15 amino acids long. Germline CDR1 and CDR2: SQVTM and ANQGSEA. The DNA of the CDR3 is TGCAGCTCCCGGGGGGACAGGGAAGGAAACTATGGCTACACCTTC. The encoded protein is CSSRGDREGNYGYTF.

J is TRBJ2-5 and V is TRBV18; TRBD1 is a possible D gene (5 bases). This CDR3 has 12 amino acids. V lost 7 bases and J 5 bases, leaving 11 bases between the germline ends. Germline CDR1 is KGHSH and CDR2 is LQKENI. CDR3 region: CASYGPGETQYF. The CDR3 DNA reads as TGTGCCAGCTACGGTCCAGGGGAGACCCAGTACTTC. Drawing the rest from reference TRBV18 and TRBJ2-5, the complete variable domain is NAGVMQNPRHLVRRRGQEARLRCSPMKGHSHVYWYRQLPEEGLKFMVYLQKENIIDESGMPKERFSAEFPKEGPSILRIQQVVRGDSAAYFCASYGPGETQYFGPGTRLLVL.

The chain has TRBV12-3 or TRBV12-4 and TRBJ1-2; TRBD1 might be the D (6 bases). V was pared by 2 bases and J by 3 bases, with 7 bases between. CDR3 length equals 13 residues. DNA of the CDR3: TGTGCCAGCAGTTTAAGGACAGACTATGGCTACACCTTC. Encoded protein: CASSLRTDYGYTF.

V and J are TRBV5-1 and TRBJ1-6; 7 nucleotides line up with TRBD1. With 3 bases clipped from V and 9 bases from J, the junction kept 9 bases outside the gene matches. Germline V gene lookup returns CDR1 SGHRS and CDR2 YFSETQ. The CDR3 is made up of 15 amino acids. CDR3 in amino acids: CASSYDRERASPLHF. CDR3 sequence (DNA): TGCGCCAGCAGCTACGACAGGGAGAGGGCTTCACCCCTCCACTTT.

This clone was detected only a few times. The rearrangement joins TRBV5-1 to TRBJ2-7; 10 bases are shared with TRBD1. In germline, CDR1 is SGHRS, CDR2 YFSETQ. The CDR3 loop spans 17 amino acids. Trimming cost V 0 bases and J 3 bases; bases outside gene matches: 9. CDR3 in amino acids: CASSLGHTRDRGYEQYF. Here the CDR3 DNA reads TGCGCCAGCAGCTTGGGCCACACCCGGGACAGGGGCTACGAGCAGTACTTC.